This section outlines one T cell receptor (beta chain) sequence together with its context. The junction departs from the called germline gene at one end, perhaps through a read error. Staff drew roughly 10 milliliters of peripheral blood from each donor. The data derive from a study of blood T cells in healthy people across ages. Then a second PCR, running roughly 6 to 11 cycles, was carried out with a sample-barcoded 5' primer and a J-beta primer mix. TCRdb re-called the 5' RACE reads through MiXCR, storing one row per CDR3 protein. The profile shows around 1.5 million distinct CDR3 sequences, roughly 64% of them singletons. Sample: blood. The origin of this receptor is a man aged 18 to 30 in good health.

This CDR3 is CASSDTGTYDYTF. CDR3 DNA: TGTGCCAGCAGTGACACGGGAACCTATGACTACACCTTC. The chain couples TRBV6-1 to TRBJ1-2; no clear D. This CDR3 contains 13 residues. The germline gives CDR1 MNHNS, CDR2 SASEGT.